These T cell receptor beta chains were read from a single sample in a study of cytomegalovirus exposure and HLA in healthy donors. Here immunoSEQ multiplex PCR was the method, and the copy in TCRdb shows in-frame clones only, minus some. The sample includes over 100,000 clones, about 80% seen only once; the top ten take 3%. Sequenced material: PBMCs. The receptors come from a woman in her late teens or twenties in good health and CMV-seropositive. The CDR3 runs from the conserved cysteine through the conserved F or W. The order of the fields is clone size, J gene, V gene, D gene, CDR3 DNA, CDR3 protein. D genes are given only for firm matches. Rows give clone size only sometimes, using once, few, many, or a class for an expanded clone.

abundance: .; j_gene: TRBJ2-5; v_gene: TRBV5-6; d_gene: .; CDR3nt: TGTGCCAGCAGCACAACTAGCAGGGAGACCCAGTACTTC; CDR3aa: CASSTTSRETQYF
abundance: .; j_gene: TRBJ2-3; v_gene: TRBV18; d_gene: .; CDR3nt: TGTGCCAGCTCCCGGACTATTCCTAGCACAGATACGCAGTATTTT; CDR3aa: CASSRTIPSTDTQYF
abundance: .; j_gene: TRBJ2-7; v_gene: TRBV4-1; d_gene: .; CDR3nt: TGCGCCAGCAGCCAAGGGCGACAGGACCCCTACGAGCAGTACTTC; CDR3aa: CASSQGRQDPYEQYF
abundance: .; j_gene: TRBJ2-5; v_gene: TRBV6-5; d_gene: TRBD1; CDR3nt: TGTGCCAGCAGTCGTGGACAGGGGCAAGAGACCCAGTACTTC; CDR3aa: CASSRGQGQETQYF
abundance: once; j_gene: TRBJ2-7; v_gene: TRBV5-1; d_gene: TRBD1; CDR3nt: TGCGCCAGCAGCCCGACAGGGGTGTGGAACGAGCAGTACTTC; CDR3aa: CASSPTGVWNEQYF
abundance: .; j_gene: TRBJ1-1; v_gene: TRBV6-6; d_gene: TRBD1; CDR3nt: TGTGCCAGCAGCCAAGACAGGGCCAAACTCGGCACTGAAGCTTTCTTT; CDR3aa: CASSQDRAKLGTEAFF
abundance: .; j_gene: TRBJ1-1; v_gene: TRBV28; d_gene: .; CDR3nt: TGTGCCAGCAGTTTATTTGAACAGCAAACTGAAGCTTTCTTT; CDR3aa: CASSLFEQQTEAFF
abundance: .; j_gene: TRBJ1-1; v_gene: TRBV2; d_gene: .; CDR3nt: TGTGCCAGCAGTGGGACAATAGTGGAAGCTTTCTTT; CDR3aa: CASSGTIVEAFF
abundance: few; j_gene: TRBJ2-5; v_gene: TRBV19; d_gene: TRBD1; CDR3nt: TGTGCCAGTAGTATCCGGGACAGGGAGGAAGAGACCCAGTACTTC; CDR3aa: CASSIRDREEETQYF
abundance: .; j_gene: TRBJ1-1; v_gene: TRBV6-6; d_gene: .; CDR3nt: TGTGCCAGCAGTTACTCGGCGGGAAACACTGAAGCTTTCTTT; CDR3aa: CASSYSAGNTEAFF
abundance: .; j_gene: TRBJ1-5; v_gene: TRBV5-4; d_gene: TRBD1; CDR3nt: TGTGCCAGCAGCTCTAGGACAGGGAACCGAATCGCCAATCAGCCCCAGCATTTT; CDR3aa: CASSSRTGNRIANQPQHF
abundance: .; j_gene: TRBJ2-1; v_gene: TRBV7-7; d_gene: .; CDR3nt: TGTGCTAGCTCCCTATCCCTCACCCATGAGCAGTTCTTC; CDR3aa: CASSLSLTHEQFF
abundance: .; j_gene: TRBJ1-2; v_gene: TRBV30; d_gene: .; CDR3nt: TGTGCCTGGACAGGGAACTATGGCTACACCTTC; CDR3aa: CAWTGNYGYTF
abundance: .; j_gene: TRBJ1-2; v_gene: TRBV6-5; d_gene: TRBD1; CDR3nt: TGTGCCAGCAGCCGGGGACAGGCCTCCTATGGCTACACCTTC; CDR3aa: CASSRGQASYGYTF
abundance: .; j_gene: TRBJ2-7; v_gene: TRBV21-1; d_gene: .; CDR3nt: TGTGCCAGCAGCAAAGCAGAGGGTTTCCAGTCCTCGTACGAGCAGTACTTC; CDR3aa: CASSKAEGFQSSYEQYF
abundance: .; j_gene: TRBJ2-7; v_gene: TRBV2; d_gene: .; CDR3nt: TGTGCCAGCAGAAAGAGGGCAGGCTACGAGCAGTACTTC; CDR3aa: CASRKRAGYEQYF
abundance: few; j_gene: TRBJ2-5; v_gene: TRBV20-1; d_gene: .; CDR3nt: TGCAGTGCTAGCTTACAAGAGACCCAGTACTTC; CDR3aa: CSASLQETQYF
abundance: .; j_gene: TRBJ2-1; v_gene: TRBV2; d_gene: TRBD2; CDR3nt: TGTGCCAGCAGTTACCAGGGACTAGCGGGAGGCAATGAGCAGTTCTTC; CDR3aa: CASSYQGLAGGNEQFF
abundance: .; j_gene: TRBJ1-5; v_gene: TRBV11-2; d_gene: .; CDR3nt: TGTGCCAGCAGCTTAGAAAGCTTCCCCAATCAGCCCCAGCATTTT; CDR3aa: CASSLESFPNQPQHF
abundance: .; j_gene: TRBJ2-7; v_gene: TRBV7-9; d_gene: TRBD1; CDR3nt: TGTGCCAGCAGCGCCCGGGACAGCTACGAGCAGTACTTC; CDR3aa: CASSARDSYEQYF
abundance: few; j_gene: TRBJ2-7; v_gene: TRBV5-1; d_gene: .; CDR3nt: TGCGCCACCAGCGACAGAATGGACTTC; CDR3aa: CATSDRMDF
abundance: .; j_gene: TRBJ2-5; v_gene: TRBV7-7; d_gene: TRBD2; CDR3nt: TGTGCTAGCAGCTTAGGACTAGCGGGAGCAGTGGAGACCCAGTACTTC; CDR3aa: CASSLGLAGAVETQYF
abundance: .; j_gene: TRBJ2-7; v_gene: TRBV2; d_gene: TRBD1; CDR3nt: TGTGCCAGCAGTGACAGGGGGTTCTACGAGCAGTACTTC; CDR3aa: CASSDRGFYEQYF
abundance: few; j_gene: TRBJ2-3; v_gene: TRBV11-1; d_gene: .; CDR3nt: TGTGCCAGCAGCTTCCTTCCCCGCACAGATACGCAGTATTTT; CDR3aa: CASSFLPRTDTQYF
abundance: .; j_gene: TRBJ2-5; v_gene: TRBV23-1; d_gene: TRBD1; CDR3nt: TGCGCCAGCAGTCAAGAAGACAGGGAGGAGACCCAGTACTTC; CDR3aa: CASSQEDREETQYF
abundance: .; j_gene: TRBJ2-1; v_gene: TRBV9; d_gene: TRBD2; CDR3nt: TGTGCCAGCAGCATGTATAGCGGGGGAAGCTCCTACAATGAGCAGTTCTTC; CDR3aa: CASSMYSGGSSYNEQFF
abundance: .; j_gene: TRBJ2-1; v_gene: TRBV5-6; d_gene: TRBD1; CDR3nt: TGTGCCAGCAGCACCGAGGGGGCGTTTTACAATGAGCAGTTCTTC; CDR3aa: CASSTEGAFYNEQFF
abundance: once; j_gene: TRBJ2-7; v_gene: TRBV18; d_gene: TRBD2; CDR3nt: TGTGCCAGCTCACCCAGCAGCGGGAGTAGGAACGAGCAGTACTTC; CDR3aa: CASSPSSGSRNEQYF
abundance: once; j_gene: TRBJ1-1; v_gene: TRBV10-3; d_gene: .; CDR3nt: TGTGCCATCAGTGAGCGGGGGGGCACTGAAGCTTTCTTT; CDR3aa: CAISERGGTEAFF
abundance: .; j_gene: TRBJ1-1; v_gene: TRBV6-6; d_gene: .; CDR3nt: TGTGCCAGCAGTTACTCGGGCCACACTGAAGCTTTCTTT; CDR3aa: CASSYSGHTEAFF
abundance: .; j_gene: TRBJ2-2; v_gene: TRBV27; d_gene: .; CDR3nt: TGTGCCAGCAGTCTTCCGGACTTCACCGGGGAGCTGTTTTTT; CDR3aa: CASSLPDFTGELFF
abundance: .; j_gene: TRBJ1-2; v_gene: TRBV4-1; d_gene: .; CDR3nt: TGCGCCAGCAGCCAGCAGAGCGGCCTAGCAGGTGGCTACACCTTC; CDR3aa: CASSQQSGLAGGYTF
abundance: .; j_gene: TRBJ2-7; v_gene: TRBV5-1; d_gene: .; CDR3nt: TGCGCCAGCAGCCGGGACTTTTCCTACGAGCAGTACTTC; CDR3aa: CASSRDFSYEQYF
abundance: .; j_gene: TRBJ1-5; v_gene: TRBV7-9; d_gene: TRBD1; CDR3nt: TGTGCCAGCAGCTTAGAGGACAGGGGAGGTCAGCCCCAGCATTTT; CDR3aa: CASSLEDRGGQPQHF
abundance: .; j_gene: TRBJ1-3; v_gene: TRBV11-3; d_gene: .; CDR3nt: TGTGCCAGCAGCGTCTCACAGGAAGTTGGAAACACCATATATTTT; CDR3aa: CASSVSQEVGNTIYF
abundance: once; j_gene: TRBJ2-3; v_gene: TRBV5-8; d_gene: TRBD2; CDR3nt: TGTGCCAGCAGCTTGGGAACTAGCGGGAGGGCAGATACGCAGTATTTT; CDR3aa: CASSLGTSGRADTQYF
abundance: .; j_gene: TRBJ2-1; v_gene: TRBV5-1; d_gene: TRBD1; CDR3nt: TGCGCCAGCAGCTTGGGGACAGGGGGCTATGAGCAGTTCTTC; CDR3aa: CASSLGTGGYEQFF
abundance: .; j_gene: TRBJ1-5; v_gene: TRBV6-5; d_gene: TRBD1; CDR3nt: TGTGCCAGCAGGCGGGACAGGGCAAATCAGCCCCAGCATTTT; CDR3aa: CASRRDRANQPQHF
abundance: .; j_gene: TRBJ2-7; v_gene: TRBV5-1; d_gene: .; CDR3nt: TGCGCCAGCAGCTTGGAGGGGCGCGTGTACGAGCAGTACTTC; CDR3aa: CASSLEGRVYEQYF
abundance: .; j_gene: TRBJ1-2; v_gene: TRBV4-1; d_gene: .; CDR3nt: TGCGCCAGCAGCCGCGTGGGGGAGGGTAACTATGGCTACACCTTC; CDR3aa: CASSRVGEGNYGYTF
abundance: .; j_gene: TRBJ2-7; v_gene: TRBV7-6; d_gene: .; CDR3nt: TGTGCCAGCAGCGTAGGACTCCAGTACAACTACGAGCAGTACTTC; CDR3aa: CASSVGLQYNYEQYF
abundance: once; j_gene: TRBJ2-7; v_gene: TRBV5-6; d_gene: .; CDR3nt: TGTGCCAGCAGCTTGGCGGGGTTGCGGGGTTACGAGCAGTACTTC; CDR3aa: CASSLAGLRGYEQYF
abundance: .; j_gene: TRBJ1-2; v_gene: TRBV10-3; d_gene: TRBD1; CDR3nt: TGTGCCATCAGTGAGTCGACAGGGGAAGTGTCTGGCTACACCTTC; CDR3aa: CAISESTGEVSGYTF
abundance: .; j_gene: TRBJ1-2; v_gene: TRBV6-1; d_gene: .; CDR3nt: TGTGCCAGCAGTGAAGTGGGGGGTCCTAACCTGGGCTATGGCTACACCTTC; CDR3aa: CASSEVGGPNLGYGYTF
abundance: .; j_gene: TRBJ2-1; v_gene: TRBV5-6; d_gene: TRBD2; CDR3nt: TGTGCCAGCAGCATCGTAGCGGGATCCTCCTACAATGAGCAGTTCTTC; CDR3aa: CASSIVAGSSYNEQFF
abundance: .; j_gene: TRBJ1-1; v_gene: TRBV14; d_gene: .; CDR3nt: TGTGCCAGCAGCCGAGGAACGGACACTGAAGCTTTCTTT; CDR3aa: CASSRGTDTEAFF
abundance: .; j_gene: TRBJ1-1; v_gene: TRBV28; d_gene: .; CDR3nt: TGTGCCAGCAAGGGGGGGGACATGGACACTGAAGCTTTCTTT; CDR3aa: CASKGGDMDTEAFF
abundance: .; j_gene: TRBJ1-4; v_gene: TRBV4-2; d_gene: TRBD1; CDR3nt: TGTGCCAGCAGCCTAGGTTTTTCGGTAGGACAGGGGGCGACTAATGAAAAACTGTTTTTT; CDR3aa: CASSLGFSVGQGATNEKLFF
abundance: .; j_gene: TRBJ2-3; v_gene: TRBV6-1; d_gene: .; CDR3nt: TGTGCCAGCAGTATCAGAGGTGCGGCAGATACGCAGTATTTT; CDR3aa: CASSIRGAADTQYF
abundance: .; j_gene: TRBJ2-5; v_gene: TRBV9; d_gene: TRBD2; CDR3nt: TGTGCCAGCAGCGCCCGAGCGGGAGGGGGGGGAGAGACCCAGTACTTC; CDR3aa: CASSARAGGGGETQYF
abundance: .; j_gene: TRBJ1-5; v_gene: TRBV5-8; d_gene: TRBD1; CDR3nt: TGTGCCAGCAGCGAGGGACAGGGCTGGGACAATCAGCCCCAGCATTTT; CDR3aa: CASSEGQGWDNQPQHF
abundance: .; j_gene: TRBJ2-5; v_gene: TRBV29-1; d_gene: .; CDR3nt: TGCAGCGTCGGTCACTCCGGAGCCCAAGAGACCCAGTACTTC; CDR3aa: CSVGHSGAQETQYF
abundance: .; j_gene: TRBJ2-2; v_gene: TRBV5-1; d_gene: .; CDR3nt: TGCGCCAGCAGCTTAACAGCGGGCACCGGGGAGCTGTTTTTT; CDR3aa: CASSLTAGTGELFF